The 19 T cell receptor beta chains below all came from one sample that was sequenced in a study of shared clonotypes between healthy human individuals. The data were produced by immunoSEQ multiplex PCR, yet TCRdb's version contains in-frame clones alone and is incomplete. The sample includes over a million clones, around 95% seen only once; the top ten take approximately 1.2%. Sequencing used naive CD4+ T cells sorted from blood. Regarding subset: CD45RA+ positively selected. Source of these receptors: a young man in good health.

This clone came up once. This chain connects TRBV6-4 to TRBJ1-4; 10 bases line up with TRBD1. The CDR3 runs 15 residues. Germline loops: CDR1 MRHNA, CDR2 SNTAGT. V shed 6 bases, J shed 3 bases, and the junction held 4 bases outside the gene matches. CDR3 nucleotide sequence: TGTGCCAGCAGCCTAGGGACAGGGGCTAATGAAAAACTGTTTTTT. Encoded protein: CASSLGTGANEKLFF.

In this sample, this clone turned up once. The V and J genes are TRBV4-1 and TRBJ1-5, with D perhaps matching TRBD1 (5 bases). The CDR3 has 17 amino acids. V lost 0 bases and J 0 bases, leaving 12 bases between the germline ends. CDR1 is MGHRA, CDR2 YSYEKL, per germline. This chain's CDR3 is CASSQELGGDSNQPQHF. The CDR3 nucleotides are TGCGCCAGCAGCCAAGAATTGGGGGGGGATAGCAATCAGCCCCAGCATTTT.

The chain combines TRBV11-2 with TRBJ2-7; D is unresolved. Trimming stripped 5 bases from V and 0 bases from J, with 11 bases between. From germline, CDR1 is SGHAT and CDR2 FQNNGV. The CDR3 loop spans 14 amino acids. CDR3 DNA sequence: TGTGCCAGCAGCCCAGACCGGCTCTCCTACGAGCAGTACTTC. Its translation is CASSPDRLSYEQYF.

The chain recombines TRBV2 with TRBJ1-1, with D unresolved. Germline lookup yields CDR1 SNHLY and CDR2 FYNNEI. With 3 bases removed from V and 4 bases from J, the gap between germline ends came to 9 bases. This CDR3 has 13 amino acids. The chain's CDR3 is CASSEREFTEAFF. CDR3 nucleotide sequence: TGTGCCAGCAGTGAGCGGGAGTTCACTGAAGCTTTCTTT.

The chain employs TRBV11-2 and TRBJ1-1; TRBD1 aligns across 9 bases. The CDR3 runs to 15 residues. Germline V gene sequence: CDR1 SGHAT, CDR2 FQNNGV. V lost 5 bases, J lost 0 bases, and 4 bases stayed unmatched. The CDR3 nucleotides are TGTGCCAGCAGCCAGACAGGGGGAGTGAACACTGAAGCTTTCTTT. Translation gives CASSQTGGVNTEAFF.

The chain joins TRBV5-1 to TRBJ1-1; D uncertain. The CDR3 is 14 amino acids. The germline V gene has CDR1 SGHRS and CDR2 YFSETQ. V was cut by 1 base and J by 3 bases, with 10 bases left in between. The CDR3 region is CASSLMVWDTEAFF. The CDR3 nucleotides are TGCGCCAGCAGCTTGATGGTTTGGGACACTGAAGCTTTCTTT.

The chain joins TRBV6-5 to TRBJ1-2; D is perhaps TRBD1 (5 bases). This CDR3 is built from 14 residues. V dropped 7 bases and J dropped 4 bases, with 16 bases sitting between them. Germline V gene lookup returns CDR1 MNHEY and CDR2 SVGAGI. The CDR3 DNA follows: TGTGCCAGCAATAAGGGCTCAGGGCCCTATGGCTACACCTTC. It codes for CASNKGSGPYGYTF.

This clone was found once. The CDR3 here is CASSHPSYEQYF. Written as DNA, the CDR3 is TGTGCCAGCAGCCACCCCAGCTACGAGCAGTACTTC. This rearrangement joins TRBV7-2 to TRBJ2-7; no reliable D call. The CDR3 has 12 amino acids. V dropped 5 bases and J dropped 3 bases, with 8 bases sitting between them. Germline V gene lookup returns CDR1 SGHTA and CDR2 FQGNSA.

The CDR3 nucleotides are TGTGCCAGCAGTGAAGAGGCCGGGACTCTCTTGTACTTC. Its protein is CASSEEAGTLLYF. The gene calls are TRBV2 and TRBJ2-7, with TRBD2 as a possible D gene (6 bases). This CDR3 is built from 13 residues. V was pared by 1 base and J by 12 bases, with 16 bases between. The germline V gene encodes CDR1 SNHLY and CDR2 FYNNEI.

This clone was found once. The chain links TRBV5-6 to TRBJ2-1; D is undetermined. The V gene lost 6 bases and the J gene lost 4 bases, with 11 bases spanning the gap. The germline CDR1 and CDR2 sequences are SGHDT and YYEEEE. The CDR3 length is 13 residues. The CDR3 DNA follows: TGTGCCAGCACCTTACGGGTTTACAATGAGCAGTTCTTC. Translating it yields CASTLRVYNEQFF.

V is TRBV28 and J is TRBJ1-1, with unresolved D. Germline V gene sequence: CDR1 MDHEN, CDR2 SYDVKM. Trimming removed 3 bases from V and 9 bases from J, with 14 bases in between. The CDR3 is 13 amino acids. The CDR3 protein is CASSLATGRQAFF. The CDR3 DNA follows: TGTGCCAGCAGTTTGGCCACCGGGAGGCAAGCTTTCTTT.

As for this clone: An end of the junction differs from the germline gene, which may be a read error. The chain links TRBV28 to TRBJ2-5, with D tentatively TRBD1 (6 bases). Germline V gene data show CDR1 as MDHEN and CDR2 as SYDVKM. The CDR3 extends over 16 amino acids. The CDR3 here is CASSFRGRGAQETQYF. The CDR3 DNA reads TGTGCCAGCAGTTTCCGGGGCAGGGGCGCCCAAGAAACCCAGTACTTC.

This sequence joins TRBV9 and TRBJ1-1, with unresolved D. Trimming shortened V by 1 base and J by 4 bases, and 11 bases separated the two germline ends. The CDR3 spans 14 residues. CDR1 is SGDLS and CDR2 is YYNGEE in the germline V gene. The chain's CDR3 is CASSVSGKATEAFF. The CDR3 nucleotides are TGTGCCAGCAGCGTATCGGGTAAGGCCACTGAAGCTTTCTTT.

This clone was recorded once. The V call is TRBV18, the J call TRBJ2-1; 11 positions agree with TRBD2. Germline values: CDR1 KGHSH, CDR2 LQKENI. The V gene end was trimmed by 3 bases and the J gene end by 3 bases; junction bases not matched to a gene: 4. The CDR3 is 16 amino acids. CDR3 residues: CASSPGGLADYNEQFF. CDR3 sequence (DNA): TGTGCCAGCTCACCTGGGGGACTAGCGGACTACAATGAGCAGTTCTTC.

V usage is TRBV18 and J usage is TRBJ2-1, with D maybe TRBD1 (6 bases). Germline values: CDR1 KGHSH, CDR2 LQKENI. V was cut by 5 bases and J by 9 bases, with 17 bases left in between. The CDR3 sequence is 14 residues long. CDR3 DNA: TGTGCCAGCTCAGACGACAGGACCCGGACTGAGCAGTTCTTC. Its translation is CASSDDRTRTEQFF. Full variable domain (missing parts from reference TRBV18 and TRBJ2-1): NAGVMQNPRHLVRRRGQEARLRCSPMKGHSHVYWYRQLPEEGLKFMVYLQKENIIDESGMPKERFSAEFPKEGPSILRIQQVVRGDSAAYFCASSDDRTRTEQFFGPGTRLTVL.

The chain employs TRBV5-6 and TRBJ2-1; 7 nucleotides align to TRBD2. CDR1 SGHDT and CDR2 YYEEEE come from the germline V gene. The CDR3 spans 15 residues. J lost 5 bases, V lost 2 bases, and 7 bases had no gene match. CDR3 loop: CASSFRGSFNNEQFF. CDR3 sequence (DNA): TGTGCCAGCAGCTTTCGCGGGAGCTTCAACAATGAGCAGTTCTTC.

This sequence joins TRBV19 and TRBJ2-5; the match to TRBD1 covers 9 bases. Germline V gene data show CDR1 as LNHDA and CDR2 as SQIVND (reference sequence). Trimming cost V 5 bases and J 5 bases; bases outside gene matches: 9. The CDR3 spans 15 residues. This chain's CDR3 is CASSSFRTGDETQYF. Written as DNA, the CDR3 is TGTGCCAGTAGTTCGTTCAGGACAGGGGATGAGACCCAGTACTTC. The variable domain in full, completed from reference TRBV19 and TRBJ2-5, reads DGGITQSPKYLFRKEGQNVTLSCEQNLNHDAMYWYRQDPGQGLRLIYYSQIVNDFQKGDIAEGYSVSREKKESFPLTVTSAQKNPTAFYLCASSSFRTGDETQYFGPGTRLLVL.

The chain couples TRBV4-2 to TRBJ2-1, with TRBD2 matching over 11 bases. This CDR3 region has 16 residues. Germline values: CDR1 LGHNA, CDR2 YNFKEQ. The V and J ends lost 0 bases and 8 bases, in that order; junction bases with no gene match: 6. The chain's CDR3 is CASSQDLAGGGYEQFF. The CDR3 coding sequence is TGTGCCAGCAGCCAAGATCTAGCGGGAGGAGGCTATGAGCAGTTCTTC.

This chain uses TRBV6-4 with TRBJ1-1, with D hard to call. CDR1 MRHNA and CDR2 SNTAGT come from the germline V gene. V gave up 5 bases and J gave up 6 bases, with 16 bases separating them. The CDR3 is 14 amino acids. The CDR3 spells CASSPLIEMPEAFF. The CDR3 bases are TGTGCCAGCAGTCCTCTGATCGAAATGCCTGAAGCTTTCTTT.